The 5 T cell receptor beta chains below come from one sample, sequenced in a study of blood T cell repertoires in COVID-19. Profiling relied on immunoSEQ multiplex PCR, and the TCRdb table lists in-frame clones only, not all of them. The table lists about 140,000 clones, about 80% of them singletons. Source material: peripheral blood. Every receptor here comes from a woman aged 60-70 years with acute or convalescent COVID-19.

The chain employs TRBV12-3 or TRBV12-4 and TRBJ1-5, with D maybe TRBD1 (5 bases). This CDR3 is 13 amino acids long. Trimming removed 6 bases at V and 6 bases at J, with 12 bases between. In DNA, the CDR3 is TGTGCCAGCAGATACAGCGGGGGTCAGCCCCAGCATTTT. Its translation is CASRYSGGQPQHF.

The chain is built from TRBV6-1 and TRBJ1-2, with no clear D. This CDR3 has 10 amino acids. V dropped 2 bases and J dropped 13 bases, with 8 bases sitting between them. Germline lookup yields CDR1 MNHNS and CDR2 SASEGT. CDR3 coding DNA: TGTGCCAGCAGTGAAATCGGGGTCACCTTC. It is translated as CASSEIGVTF.

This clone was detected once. The CDR3 DNA sequence: TGTGCCAGAAGCTTGACCACCCGCCCGAGCGGGATCAGAGATACGCAGTATTTT. Translating gives CARSLTTRPSGIRDTQYF. This chain uses TRBV5-3 with TRBJ2-3; 7 nucleotides agree with TRBD2. TRBV5-3 falls under the ORF class, with uncertain function. This CDR3 has 18 residues. The V and J ends lost 1 base and 5 bases, in that order; junction bases with no gene match: 16.

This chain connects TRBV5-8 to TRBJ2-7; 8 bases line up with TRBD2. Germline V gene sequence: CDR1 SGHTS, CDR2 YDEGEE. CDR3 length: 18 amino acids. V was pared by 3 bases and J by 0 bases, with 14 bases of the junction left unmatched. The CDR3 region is CASSSRAGGPLLSYEQYF. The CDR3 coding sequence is TGTGCCAGCAGCTCCAGGGCGGGAGGCCCGCTCCTCTCCTACGAGCAGTACTTC.

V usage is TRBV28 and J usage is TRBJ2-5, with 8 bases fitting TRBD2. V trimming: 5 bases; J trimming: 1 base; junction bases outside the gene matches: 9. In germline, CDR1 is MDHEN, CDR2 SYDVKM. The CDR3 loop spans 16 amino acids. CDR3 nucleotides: TGTGCCAGCAGTCGGATCGGGAGGGGTCTCCAAGAGACCCAGTACTTC. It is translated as CASSRIGRGLQETQYF.